This T cell receptor (beta chain) was obtained from a study of T-cell reconstitution after alpha-beta-depleted transplantation in children. Ten or more counts support this clonotype. For TCRbeta, the library was prepared with unique molecular identifiers. TCRdb called the PCR reads again in MiXCR, with one record for every CDR3 protein. The top ten clones hold more than 2.5% of a sample with 170,000 or so distinct CDR3 sequences, about 6.3% of them seen once. This CDR3 is built from 14 residues. Germline CDR1 SQVTM, CDR2 ANQGSEA. Germline trimming cut 7 bases from V and 8 bases from J; bases unmatched to any gene: 15.

This sequence was found in a human donor who donated a stem cell graft to a child with Wiskott-Aldrich syndrome. This material consisted of PBMCs from the stem cell graft donor, taken from the stem cell graft. The chain combines TRBV29-1 with TRBJ1-2; 8 bases agree with TRBD1. The CDR3 region is CSAERTGSYKGYTF. The CDR3 DNA follows: TGCAGCGCCGAGAGGACAGGGTCCTATAAAGGCTACACCTTC.